This TCR beta chain is from a study of blood T cell repertoires in COVID-19. Study at large: COVID-19 samples from acute and convalescent phases originated in the United States, Italy and Spain. T cells, B-cell-depleted T cells, or PBMCs provided the cDNA or gDNA that served as material.

Trimming removed 6 bases at V and 9 bases at J, with 19 bases between. The germline V gene encodes CDR1 MNHEY and CDR2 SVGEGT. This CDR3 spans 14 amino acids. Source study methods: Researchers report that nucleated cell counts were estimated from reference gene primer amplification. Data came from immunoSEQ multiplex PCR; TCRdb stores just in-frame clones and leaves some out. From that table come the V and J calls and clone size; the DNA was used to work out D and trimming. The repertoire holds roughly 53,000 clones, with about three quarters as singletons. The TCR was taken from a man in his 70s with active or convalescent COVID-19. The rearrangement joins TRBV6-2 or TRBV6-3 to TRBJ2-3, with D perhaps TRBD2 (5 bases). Sequenced input: peripheral blood. The CDR3: CASSPTRATGTQYF. For the CDR3, the DNA is TGTGCCAGCAGCCCAACTAGGGCCACGGGAACGCAGTATTTT.